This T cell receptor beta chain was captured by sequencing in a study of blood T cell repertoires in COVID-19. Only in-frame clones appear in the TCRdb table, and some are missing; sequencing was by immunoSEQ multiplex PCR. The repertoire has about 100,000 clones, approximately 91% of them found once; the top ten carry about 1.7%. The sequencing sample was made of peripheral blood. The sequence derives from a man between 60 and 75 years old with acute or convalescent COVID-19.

Written as DNA, the CDR3 is TGTGCCAGCAGCCCTTCCTACGAGCAGTACTTC. Amino acids: CASSPSYEQYF. The J gene is TRBJ2-7, the V gene TRBV7-9, with D unresolved. The CDR3 covers 11 residues. V was pared by 5 bases and J by 1 base, with 3 bases between. Germline-derived CDR1 and CDR2 are SEHNR and FQNEAQ (reference sequence).